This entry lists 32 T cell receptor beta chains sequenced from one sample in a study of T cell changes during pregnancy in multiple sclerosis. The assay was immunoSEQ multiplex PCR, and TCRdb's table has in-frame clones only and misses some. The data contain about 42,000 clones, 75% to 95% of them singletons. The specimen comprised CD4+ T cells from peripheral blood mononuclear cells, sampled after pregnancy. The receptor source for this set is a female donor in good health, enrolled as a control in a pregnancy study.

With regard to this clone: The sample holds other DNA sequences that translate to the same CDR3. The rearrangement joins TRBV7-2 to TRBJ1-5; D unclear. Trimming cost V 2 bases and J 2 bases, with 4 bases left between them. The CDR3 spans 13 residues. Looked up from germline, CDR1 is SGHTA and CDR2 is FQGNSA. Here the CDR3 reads CASSLRGNQPQHF. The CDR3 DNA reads TGTGCCAGCAGCTTACGAGGCAATCAGCCCCAGCATTTT.

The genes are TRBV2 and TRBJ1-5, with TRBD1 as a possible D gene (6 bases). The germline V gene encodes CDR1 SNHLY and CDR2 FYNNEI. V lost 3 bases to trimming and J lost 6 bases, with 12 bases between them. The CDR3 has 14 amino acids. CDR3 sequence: CASSEYGGGQPQHF. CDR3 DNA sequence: TGTGCCAGCAGTGAGTATGGGGGCGGTCAGCCCCAGCATTTT.

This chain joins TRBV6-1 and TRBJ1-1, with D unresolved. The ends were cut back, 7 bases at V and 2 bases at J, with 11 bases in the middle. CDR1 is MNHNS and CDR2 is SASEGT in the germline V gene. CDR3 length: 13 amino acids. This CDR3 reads CASNPRLNTEAFF. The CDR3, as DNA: TGTGCCAGCAACCCGAGACTAAACACTGAAGCTTTCTTT.

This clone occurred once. This chain's CDR3 is CASSLATGVQETQYF. DNA for the CDR3: TGTGCCAGCAGCTTGGCCACGGGGGTCCAAGAGACCCAGTACTTC. The rearrangement links TRBV5-4 to TRBJ2-5; TRBD2 is a possible D gene (6 bases). The CDR3 runs to 15 residues. CDR1 is SGHNT and CDR2 is YYREEE in the germline V gene (reference sequence). Trimming cost V 0 bases and J 1 base, with 10 bases left between them.

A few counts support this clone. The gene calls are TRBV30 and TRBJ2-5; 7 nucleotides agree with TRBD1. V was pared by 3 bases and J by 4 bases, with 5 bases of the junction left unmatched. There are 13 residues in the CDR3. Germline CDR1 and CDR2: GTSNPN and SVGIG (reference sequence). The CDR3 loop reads CAWSRDSSETQYF. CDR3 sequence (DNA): TGTGCCTGGAGCCGGGACAGCTCAGAGACCCAGTACTTC.

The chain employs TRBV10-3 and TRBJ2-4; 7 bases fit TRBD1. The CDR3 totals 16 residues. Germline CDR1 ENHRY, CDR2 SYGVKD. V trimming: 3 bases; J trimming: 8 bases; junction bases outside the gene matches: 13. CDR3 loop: CAISDTARGPRDIQYF. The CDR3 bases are TGTGCCATCAGTGATACGGCAAGGGGGCCTCGGGACATTCAGTACTTC.

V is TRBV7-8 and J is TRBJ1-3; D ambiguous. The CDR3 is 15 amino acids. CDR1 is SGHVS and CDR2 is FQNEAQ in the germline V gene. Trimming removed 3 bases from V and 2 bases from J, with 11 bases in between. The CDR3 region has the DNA TGTGCCAGCAGCTTGGGGAGAAATACTGGAAACACCATATATTTT. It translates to CASSLGRNTGNTIYF.

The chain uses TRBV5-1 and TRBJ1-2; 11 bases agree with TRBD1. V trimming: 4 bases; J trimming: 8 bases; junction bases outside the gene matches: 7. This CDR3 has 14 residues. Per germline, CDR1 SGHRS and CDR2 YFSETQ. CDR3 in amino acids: CASSAGQGAGGYTF. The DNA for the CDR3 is TGCGCCAGCAGCGCTGGACAGGGGGCAGGGGGCTACACCTTC.

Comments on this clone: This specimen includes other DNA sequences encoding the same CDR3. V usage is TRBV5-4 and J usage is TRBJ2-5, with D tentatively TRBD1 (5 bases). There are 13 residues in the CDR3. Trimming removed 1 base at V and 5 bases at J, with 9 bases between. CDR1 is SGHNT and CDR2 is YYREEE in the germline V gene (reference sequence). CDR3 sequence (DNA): TGTGCCAGCAGCTTGCAGGGTAGGGAGACCCAGTACTTC. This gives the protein CASSLQGRETQYF. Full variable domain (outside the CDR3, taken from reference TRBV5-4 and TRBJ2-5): ETGVTQSPTHLIKTRGQQVTLRCSSQSGHNTVSWYQQALGQGPQFIFQYYREEENGRGNFPPRFSGLQFPNYSSELNVNALELDDSALYLCASSLQGRETQYFGPGTRLLVL.

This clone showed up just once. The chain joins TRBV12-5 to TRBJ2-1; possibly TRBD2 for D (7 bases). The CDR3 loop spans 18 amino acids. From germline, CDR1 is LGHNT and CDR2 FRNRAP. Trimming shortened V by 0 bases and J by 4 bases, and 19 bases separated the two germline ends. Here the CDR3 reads CASGLVGRGLALYNEQFF. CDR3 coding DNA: TGTGCTAGTGGTTTGGTGGGGAGGGGGTTAGCTCTTTACAATGAGCAGTTCTTC.

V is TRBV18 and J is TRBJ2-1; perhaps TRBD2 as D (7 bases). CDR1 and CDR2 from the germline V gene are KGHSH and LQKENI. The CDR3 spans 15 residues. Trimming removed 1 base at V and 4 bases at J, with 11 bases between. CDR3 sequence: CASSPQGGVYNEQFF. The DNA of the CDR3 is TGTGCCAGCTCACCACAGGGGGGGGTATACAATGAGCAGTTCTTC. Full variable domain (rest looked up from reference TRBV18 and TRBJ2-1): NAGVMQNPRHLVRRRGQEARLRCSPMKGHSHVYWYRQLPEEGLKFMVYLQKENIIDESGMPKERFSAEFPKEGPSILRIQQVVRGDSAAYFCASSPQGGVYNEQFFGPGTRLTVL.

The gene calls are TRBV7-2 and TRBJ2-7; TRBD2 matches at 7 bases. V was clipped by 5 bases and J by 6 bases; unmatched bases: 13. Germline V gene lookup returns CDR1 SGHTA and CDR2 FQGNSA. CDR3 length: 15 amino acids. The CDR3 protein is CASSNRTRSWREQYF. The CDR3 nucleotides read TGTGCCAGCAGCAACCGGACTAGGTCCTGGCGCGAGCAGTACTTC.

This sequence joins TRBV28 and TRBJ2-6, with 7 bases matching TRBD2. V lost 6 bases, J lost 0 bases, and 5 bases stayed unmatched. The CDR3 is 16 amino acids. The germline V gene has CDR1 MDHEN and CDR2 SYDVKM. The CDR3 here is CASRLRGSSGANVLTF. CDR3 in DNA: TGTGCCAGCAGACTACGCGGGAGCTCTGGGGCCAACGTCCTGACTTTC.

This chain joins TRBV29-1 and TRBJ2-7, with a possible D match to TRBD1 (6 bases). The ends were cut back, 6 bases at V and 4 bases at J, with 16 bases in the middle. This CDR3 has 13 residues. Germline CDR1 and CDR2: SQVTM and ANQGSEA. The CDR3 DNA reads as TGCAGCGTCTCCGGGACACCCTCTTACGAGCAGTACTTC. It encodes CSVSGTPSYEQYF.

CDR3 sequence reads: CASSYRDRVWQYF. The CDR3 nucleotides read TGTGCCAGCAGTTACAGGGACAGGGTTTGGCAGTACTTC. The chain carries TRBV6-6 and TRBJ2-7; 9 nucleotides match TRBD1. The CDR3 has 13 amino acids. With 2 bases clipped from V and 9 bases from J, the junction kept 5 bases outside the gene matches. CDR1 MNHNY and CDR2 SVGAGI come from the germline V gene (reference sequence).

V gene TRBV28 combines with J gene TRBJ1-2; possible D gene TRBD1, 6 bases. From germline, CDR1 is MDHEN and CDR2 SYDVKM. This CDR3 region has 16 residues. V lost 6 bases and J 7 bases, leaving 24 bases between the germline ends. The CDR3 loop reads CASSRRQQGMVAGYTF. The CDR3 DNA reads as TGTGCCAGCAGCCGACGGCAGCAGGGGATGGTGGCTGGCTACACCTTC.

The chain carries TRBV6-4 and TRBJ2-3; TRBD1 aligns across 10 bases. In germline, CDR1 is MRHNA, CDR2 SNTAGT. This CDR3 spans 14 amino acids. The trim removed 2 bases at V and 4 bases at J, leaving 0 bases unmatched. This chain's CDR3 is CASSDGQGADTQYF. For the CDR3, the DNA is TGTGCCAGCAGTGACGGACAGGGGGCAGATACGCAGTATTTT.

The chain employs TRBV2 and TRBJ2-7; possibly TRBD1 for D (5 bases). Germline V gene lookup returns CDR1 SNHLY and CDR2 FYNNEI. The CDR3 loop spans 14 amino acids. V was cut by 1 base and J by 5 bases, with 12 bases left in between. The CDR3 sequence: CASSEVQGVNEQYF. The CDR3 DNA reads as TGTGCCAGCAGTGAAGTTCAGGGTGTGAACGAGCAGTACTTC. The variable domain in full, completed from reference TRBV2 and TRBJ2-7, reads EPEVTQTPSHQVTQMGQEVILRCVPISNHLYFYWYRQILGQKVEFLVSFYNNEISEKSEIFDDQFSVERPDGSNFTLKIRSTKLEDSAMYFCASSEVQGVNEQYFGPGTRLTVT.

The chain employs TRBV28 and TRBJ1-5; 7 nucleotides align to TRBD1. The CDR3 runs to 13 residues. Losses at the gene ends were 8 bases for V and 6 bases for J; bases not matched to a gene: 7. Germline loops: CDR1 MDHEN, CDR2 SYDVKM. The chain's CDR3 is CASGQGVVQPQHF. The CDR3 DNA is TGTGCCAGCGGGCAGGGGGTTGTTCAGCCCCAGCATTTT.

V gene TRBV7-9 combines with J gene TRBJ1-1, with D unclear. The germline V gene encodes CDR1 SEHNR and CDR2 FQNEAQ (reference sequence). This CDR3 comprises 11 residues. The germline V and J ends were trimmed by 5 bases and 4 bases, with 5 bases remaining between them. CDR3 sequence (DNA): TGTGCCAGCAGCCCATCCACTGAAGCTTTCTTT. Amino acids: CASSPSTEAFF.

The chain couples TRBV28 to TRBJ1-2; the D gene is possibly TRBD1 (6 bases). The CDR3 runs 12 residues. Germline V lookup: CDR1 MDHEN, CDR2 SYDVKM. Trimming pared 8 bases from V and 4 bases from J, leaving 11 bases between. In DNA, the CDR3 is TGTGCCAGCCTAGGACAGACCTATGGCTACACCTTC. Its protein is CASLGQTYGYTF.

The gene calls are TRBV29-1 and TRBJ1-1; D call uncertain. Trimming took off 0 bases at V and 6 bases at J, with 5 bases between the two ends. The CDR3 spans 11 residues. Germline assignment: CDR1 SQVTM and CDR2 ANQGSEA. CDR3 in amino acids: CSVEESAEAFF. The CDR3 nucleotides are TGCAGCGTTGAAGAGTCAGCTGAAGCTTTCTTT.

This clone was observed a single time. This CDR3 is CASSPLAGGRETQYF. The DNA of the CDR3 is TGTGCCAGCTCACCACTCGCGGGAGGGCGGGAGACCCAGTACTTC. This rearrangement joins TRBV18 to TRBJ2-5, with 9 bases lining up with TRBD2. V shed 1 base and J 5 bases; nucleotides not matched to a gene: 5. The CDR3 runs to 15 residues. Germline CDR1 and CDR2: KGHSH and LQKENI.

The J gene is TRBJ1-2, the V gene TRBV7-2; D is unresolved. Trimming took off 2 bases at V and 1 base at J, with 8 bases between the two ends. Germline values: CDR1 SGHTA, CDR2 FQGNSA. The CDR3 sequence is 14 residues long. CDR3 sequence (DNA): TGTGCCAGCAGCTTATTATCAGATAACTATGGCTACACCTTC. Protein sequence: CASSLLSDNYGYTF. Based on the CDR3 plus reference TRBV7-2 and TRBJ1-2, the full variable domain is GAGVSQSPSNKVTEKGKDVELRCDPISGHTALYWYRQSLGQGLEFLIYFQGNSAPDKSGLPSDRFSAERTGGSVSTLTIQRTQQEDSAVYLCASSLLSDNYGYTFGSGTRLTVV.

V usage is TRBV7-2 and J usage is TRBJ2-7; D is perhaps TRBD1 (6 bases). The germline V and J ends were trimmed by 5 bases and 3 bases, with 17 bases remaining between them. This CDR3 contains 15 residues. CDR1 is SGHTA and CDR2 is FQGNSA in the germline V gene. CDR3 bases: TGTGCCAGCAGCCCTAGCTTTTCCAGGGGCTACGAGCAGTACTTC. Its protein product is CASSPSFSRGYEQYF.

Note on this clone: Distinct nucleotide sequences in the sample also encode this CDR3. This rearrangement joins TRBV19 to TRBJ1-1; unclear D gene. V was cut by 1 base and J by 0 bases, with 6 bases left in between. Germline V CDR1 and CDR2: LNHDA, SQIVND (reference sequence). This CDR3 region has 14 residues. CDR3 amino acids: CASSIGQMNTEAFF. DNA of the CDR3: TGTGCCAGTAGTATAGGTCAGATGAACACTGAAGCTTTCTTT.

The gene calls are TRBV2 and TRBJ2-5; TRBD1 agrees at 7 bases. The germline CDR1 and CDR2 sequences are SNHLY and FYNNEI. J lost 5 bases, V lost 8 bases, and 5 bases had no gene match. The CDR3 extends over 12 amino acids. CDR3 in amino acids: CASEQGMETQYF. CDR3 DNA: TGTGCCAGCGAACAGGGGATGGAGACCCAGTACTTC. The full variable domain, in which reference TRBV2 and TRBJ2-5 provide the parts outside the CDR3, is EPEVTQTPSHQVTQMGQEVILRCVPISNHLYFYWYRQILGQKVEFLVSFYNNEISEKSEIFDDQFSVERPDGSNFTLKIRSTKLEDSAMYFCASEQGMETQYFGPGTRLLVL.

CDR3: CASSPPGQTYEQYF. The CDR3 DNA reads TGTGCCAGTAGTCCCCCGGGACAAACCTACGAGCAGTACTTC. The chain uses TRBV19 and TRBJ2-7; perhaps TRBD1 as D (6 bases). Germline loops: CDR1 LNHDA, CDR2 SQIVND (reference sequence). V was pared by 5 bases and J by 2 bases, with 13 bases between. This CDR3 has 14 residues.

CDR3 nucleotides: TGTGCCAGCAGCGCCGCCCCCGAGACAGCAGAGACCCAGTACTTC. Protein product: CASSAAPETAETQYF. The V and J genes are TRBV9 and TRBJ2-5; perhaps TRBD1 as D (5 bases). Between the trimmed V and J ends, which lost 3 bases and 4 bases, there was a span of 16 bases. This CDR3 is built from 15 residues. The V gene's germline CDR1 is SGDLS and CDR2 YYNGEE.

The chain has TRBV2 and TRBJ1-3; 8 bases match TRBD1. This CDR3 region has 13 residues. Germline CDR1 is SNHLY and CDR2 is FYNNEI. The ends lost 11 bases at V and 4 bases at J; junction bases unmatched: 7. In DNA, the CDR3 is TGTGCCTCCAGGGGGCAGGCCGGAAACACCATATATTTT. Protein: CASRGQAGNTIYF.

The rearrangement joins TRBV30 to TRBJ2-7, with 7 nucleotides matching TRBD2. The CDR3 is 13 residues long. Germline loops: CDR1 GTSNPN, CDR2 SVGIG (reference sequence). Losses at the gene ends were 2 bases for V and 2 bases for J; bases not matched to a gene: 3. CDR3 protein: CAWSWGTTYEQYF. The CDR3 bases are TGTGCCTGGAGTTGGGGGACTACCTACGAGCAGTACTTC.

CDR3 nucleotides: TGTGCCAGCAGCTTGCCAGGCAGCCTCTCTGGAAACACCATATATTTT. As protein: CASSLPGSLSGNTIYF. The rearrangement uses TRBV5-8 and TRBJ1-3; no clear D gene. Trimming stripped 1 base from V and 0 bases from J, with 11 bases between. The CDR3 loop spans 16 amino acids. CDR1 and CDR2 from the germline V gene are SGHTS and YDEGEE.